These T cell receptor beta chains were read from a single sample in a study of Ad26.COV2.S vaccination and SARS-CoV-2 variants. Profiling relied on immunoSEQ multiplex PCR, and the TCRdb table lists in-frame clones only, not all of them. The sample holds around 450,000 clones, 90% seen once. The source was peripheral blood, collected in a trial of Ad26.COV2.S vaccine versus placebo. Every receptor here comes from a person between 18 and 60 years old who received the Ad26.COV2.S COVID-19 vaccine or a placebo. CDR3s include the opening cysteine and the closing phenylalanine or tryptophan. The order of the fields is clone size, D gene, J gene, V gene, CDR3 DNA, CDR3 protein. D genes are given only for firm matches. A row's size may be missing; if present it is once, few, many or a size class.

abundance: NA; d_gene: NA; j_gene: TRBJ2-2; v_gene: TRBV9; CDR3nt: TGTGCCAGCACCCATCGATACACCGGGGAGCTGTTTTTT; CDR3aa: CASTHRYTGELFF
abundance: NA; d_gene: TRBD2; j_gene: TRBJ2-3; v_gene: TRBV10-3; CDR3nt: TGTGCCATCAGTGAGCTGACTAGCGGGAGAGTAGATACGCAGTATTTT; CDR3aa: CAISELTSGRVDTQYF
abundance: NA; d_gene: NA; j_gene: TRBJ2-3; v_gene: TRBV2; CDR3nt: TGTGCCAGCAGTGAAGACCGGACGCAGTATTTT; CDR3aa: CASSEDRTQYF
abundance: NA; d_gene: TRBD1; j_gene: TRBJ1-6; v_gene: TRBV27; CDR3nt: TGTGCCAGCAGTTTATCGGGACAGCCCTATAATTCACCCCTCCACTTT; CDR3aa: CASSLSGQPYNSPLHF
abundance: NA; d_gene: NA; j_gene: TRBJ2-3; v_gene: TRBV2; CDR3nt: TGTGCCAGCAGTGGACAAACTTTAATCCCAGATACGCAGTATTTT; CDR3aa: CASSGQTLIPDTQYF
abundance: NA; d_gene: TRBD1; j_gene: TRBJ1-1; v_gene: TRBV9; CDR3nt: TGTGCCAGCAGCGTCCTGGACAGGGCCATGAACACTGAAGCTTTCTTT; CDR3aa: CASSVLDRAMNTEAFF
abundance: NA; d_gene: TRBD2; j_gene: TRBJ2-2; v_gene: TRBV11-2; CDR3nt: TGTGCCAGCAGCCCAGGACTAGCCTACACCGGGGAGCTGTTTTTT; CDR3aa: CASSPGLAYTGELFF
abundance: NA; d_gene: TRBD2; j_gene: TRBJ2-3; v_gene: TRBV19; CDR3nt: TGTGCCAGTAGTATAGTAGCGGGAGGCACAGATACGCAGTATTTT; CDR3aa: CASSIVAGGTDTQYF
abundance: NA; d_gene: NA; j_gene: TRBJ1-5; v_gene: TRBV6-2/TRBV6-3; CDR3nt: TGTGCCAGCAGTGGGGTGGCAAATCAGCCCCAGCATTTT; CDR3aa: CASSGVANQPQHF
abundance: NA; d_gene: NA; j_gene: TRBJ1-2; v_gene: TRBV29-1; CDR3nt: TGCAGCGTTTTCTCATCGGACACTTACTATGGCTACACCTTC; CDR3aa: CSVFSSDTYYGYTF
abundance: NA; d_gene: NA; j_gene: TRBJ1-5; v_gene: TRBV24-1; CDR3nt: TGTGCCACCAGTGATGCCGACAAGGCCCAGCATTTT; CDR3aa: CATSDADKAQHF
abundance: NA; d_gene: NA; j_gene: TRBJ1-3; v_gene: TRBV7-9; CDR3nt: TGTGCCAGCAGCTTGAGCCAGGGCGGAAACACCATATATTTT; CDR3aa: CASSLSQGGNTIYF
abundance: once; d_gene: NA; j_gene: TRBJ2-7; v_gene: TRBV6-2/TRBV6-3; CDR3nt: TGTGCCAGCAGTACGGGCTGGAAGTCCTACGAGCAGTACTTC; CDR3aa: CASSTGWKSYEQYF
abundance: NA; d_gene: NA; j_gene: TRBJ1-1; v_gene: TRBV4-1; CDR3nt: TGCGCCAGCAGCCACTATGACGAGAACACTGAAGCTTTCTTT; CDR3aa: CASSHYDENTEAFF
abundance: NA; d_gene: TRBD2; j_gene: TRBJ2-3; v_gene: TRBV19; CDR3nt: TGTGCCAGTAGTATAGAACTAGCGGGAGGGCCTTTCACAGATACGCAGTATTTT; CDR3aa: CASSIELAGGPFTDTQYF
abundance: few; d_gene: NA; j_gene: TRBJ1-6; v_gene: TRBV4-3; CDR3nt: TGCGCCAGCAGCCAAGATGAGGGCAGGGGATATTCACCCCTCCACTTT; CDR3aa: CASSQDEGRGYSPLHF
abundance: NA; d_gene: TRBD1; j_gene: TRBJ2-2; v_gene: TRBV6-5; CDR3nt: TGTGCCAGCAGCTTTCAGGGGGACACCGGGGAGCTGTTTTTT; CDR3aa: CASSFQGDTGELFF
abundance: NA; d_gene: TRBD2; j_gene: TRBJ2-1; v_gene: TRBV6-5; CDR3nt: TGTGCCAGCAGTTACTCGAGGCTAGCGGCGGGGAATGAGCAGTTCTTC; CDR3aa: CASSYSRLAAGNEQFF
abundance: many; d_gene: NA; j_gene: TRBJ2-5; v_gene: TRBV6-5; CDR3nt: TGTGCCAGCAGTTACTCGAGCGGCGGGGAGACCCAGTACTTC; CDR3aa: CASSYSSGGETQYF
abundance: once; d_gene: TRBD2; j_gene: TRBJ2-1; v_gene: TRBV2; CDR3nt: TGTGCCAGCAGCCCACGTTTGGGACTAGCGGGAAAGGATGAGCAGTTCTTC; CDR3aa: CASSPRLGLAGKDEQFF
abundance: NA; d_gene: NA; j_gene: TRBJ1-4; v_gene: TRBV4-3; CDR3nt: TGCGCCAGCAGCCAAGATCGTCATCCTGGGGCTAATGAAAAACTGTTTTTT; CDR3aa: CASSQDRHPGANEKLFF
abundance: NA; d_gene: TRBD1; j_gene: TRBJ1-2; v_gene: TRBV4-2; CDR3nt: TGTGCCAGCAGCCCGAGTCAGGGGGGGATCTATGGCTACACCTTC; CDR3aa: CASSPSQGGIYGYTF
abundance: NA; d_gene: NA; j_gene: TRBJ2-7; v_gene: TRBV5-4; CDR3nt: TGTGCCAGCAGCTTGAGGGTTGGCAGATTCTACGAGCAGTACTTC; CDR3aa: CASSLRVGRFYEQYF
abundance: once; d_gene: NA; j_gene: TRBJ2-7; v_gene: TRBV19; CDR3nt: TGTGCCAGTAGCAACGGGTACGAGCAGTACTTC; CDR3aa: CASSNGYEQYF
abundance: NA; d_gene: TRBD2; j_gene: TRBJ2-3; v_gene: TRBV6-2/TRBV6-3; CDR3nt: TGTGCCAGCAGCCAACAGCGGGAGGGCCTTGGCACAGATACGCAGTATTTT; CDR3aa: CASSQQREGLGTDTQYF
abundance: NA; d_gene: NA; j_gene: TRBJ1-2; v_gene: TRBV10-2; CDR3nt: TGCGCCAGCAGTGATGGGAGGGTGGGCTATGGCTACACCTTC; CDR3aa: CASSDGRVGYGYTF
abundance: NA; d_gene: TRBD1; j_gene: TRBJ1-3; v_gene: TRBV5-4; CDR3nt: TGTGCCAGCAGCCCCGGGACAGGGCGGTTTGGAAACACCATATATTTT; CDR3aa: CASSPGTGRFGNTIYF
abundance: once; d_gene: TRBD2; j_gene: TRBJ2-1; v_gene: TRBV7-8; CDR3nt: TGTGCCAGCAGCTTCCCAATCGGGGGGAATGAGCAGTTCTTC; CDR3aa: CASSFPIGGNEQFF
abundance: NA; d_gene: NA; j_gene: TRBJ2-2; v_gene: TRBV14; CDR3nt: TGTGCCAGCAGCCCGAGTTGGGGCCTTAGGTCGGACCTGTTTTTT; CDR3aa: CASSPSWGLRSDLFF
abundance: NA; d_gene: NA; j_gene: TRBJ1-1; v_gene: TRBV7-9; CDR3nt: TGTGCCAGCAGCCAGTTTCGTGGGGTCAGCCGCATGAACACTGAAGCTTTCTTT; CDR3aa: CASSQFRGVSRMNTEAFF
abundance: once; d_gene: NA; j_gene: TRBJ2-5; v_gene: TRBV11-2; CDR3nt: TGTGCCAGCAGCTTGGCAGCCCAAGAGACCCAGTACTTC; CDR3aa: CASSLAAQETQYF
abundance: NA; d_gene: NA; j_gene: TRBJ2-7; v_gene: TRBV5-4; CDR3nt: TGTGCCAGCAGCTTAAGGGGCAGGACCAACGAGCAGTACTTC; CDR3aa: CASSLRGRTNEQYF
abundance: NA; d_gene: TRBD1; j_gene: TRBJ2-2; v_gene: TRBV12-5; CDR3nt: TGTGCTAGTGGTTTGGTACCTGGGACAGCACGAAACACCGGGGAGCTGTTTTTT; CDR3aa: CASGLVPGTARNTGELFF
abundance: once; d_gene: NA; j_gene: TRBJ2-1; v_gene: TRBV4-1; CDR3nt: TGCGCCAGCAGCCAACCATCTAGAGGGAGTCACTACAATGAGCAGTTCTTC; CDR3aa: CASSQPSRGSHYNEQFF
abundance: NA; d_gene: TRBD2; j_gene: TRBJ2-1; v_gene: TRBV30; CDR3nt: TGTGCCTGGGGCGGGACTAGCAGTTACAATGAGCAGTTCTTC; CDR3aa: CAWGGTSSYNEQFF
abundance: NA; d_gene: NA; j_gene: TRBJ2-1; v_gene: TRBV19; CDR3nt: TGTGCCAGTAGAGATGGAAGTGAGCAGTTCTTC; CDR3aa: CASRDGSEQFF
abundance: NA; d_gene: TRBD1; j_gene: TRBJ2-1; v_gene: TRBV9; CDR3nt: TGTGCCAGCAGCGTAGGGCAGGGGGCAGGGAATGAGCAGTTCTTC; CDR3aa: CASSVGQGAGNEQFF
abundance: NA; d_gene: TRBD1; j_gene: TRBJ2-3; v_gene: TRBV5-1; CDR3nt: TGCGCCAGCAGCGGACAGGTTAGCACAGATACGCAGTATTTT; CDR3aa: CASSGQVSTDTQYF
abundance: NA; d_gene: TRBD2; j_gene: TRBJ2-1; v_gene: TRBV4-3; CDR3nt: TGCGCCAGCAGCCAAGATCAAGGGTGGACTAGCGGGAGGGTTTATCGGTTCTTC; CDR3aa: CASSQDQGWTSGRVYRFF
abundance: NA; d_gene: NA; j_gene: TRBJ2-1; v_gene: TRBV6-5; CDR3nt: TGTGCCAGCAGTCCACAGAGGAGCTCCTACAATGAGCAGTTCTTC; CDR3aa: CASSPQRSSYNEQFF
abundance: NA; d_gene: TRBD2; j_gene: TRBJ2-7; v_gene: TRBV5-1; CDR3nt: TGCGCCAGCAGCTTGGTCAGGACTAGCGGGAGCGGTTACGAGCAGTACTTC; CDR3aa: CASSLVRTSGSGYEQYF
abundance: NA; d_gene: NA; j_gene: TRBJ2-2; v_gene: TRBV24-1; CDR3nt: TGTGCCACCAGTGACCCGAGACAGGCGGGTACCGGGGAGCTGTTTTTT; CDR3aa: CATSDPRQAGTGELFF
abundance: NA; d_gene: NA; j_gene: TRBJ2-2; v_gene: TRBV4-1; CDR3nt: TGCGCCAGCAGCCAATGGTCAAGCGCGAACACCGGGGAGCTGTTTTTT; CDR3aa: CASSQWSSANTGELFF
abundance: NA; d_gene: NA; j_gene: TRBJ2-3; v_gene: TRBV30; CDR3nt: TGTGCCTGGAGTGTAAGCAGGGGTGGTACAGATACGCAGTATTTT; CDR3aa: CAWSVSRGGTDTQYF
abundance: NA; d_gene: NA; j_gene: TRBJ2-5; v_gene: TRBV6-2/TRBV6-3; CDR3nt: TGTGCCAGCAGTTACCCCGGGCCGATGTACCAAGAGACCCAGTACTTC; CDR3aa: CASSYPGPMYQETQYF
abundance: NA; d_gene: NA; j_gene: TRBJ1-5; v_gene: TRBV6-2/TRBV6-3; CDR3nt: TGTGCCAGCAGTTACCTCGCGGGACAAGTCAATCAGCCCCAGCATTTT; CDR3aa: CASSYLAGQVNQPQHF
abundance: NA; d_gene: TRBD1; j_gene: TRBJ2-7; v_gene: TRBV5-1; CDR3nt: TGCGCCAGCAGCCTTGGGACAGGGGGCCTCTTTTCCTACGAGCAGTACTTC; CDR3aa: CASSLGTGGLFSYEQYF
abundance: NA; d_gene: TRBD2; j_gene: TRBJ2-1; v_gene: TRBV6-5; CDR3nt: TGTGCCAGCAGTTACGTTCTAGCGGACTCCTACAATGAGCAGTTCTTC; CDR3aa: CASSYVLADSYNEQFF
abundance: NA; d_gene: NA; j_gene: TRBJ1-2; v_gene: TRBV6-5; CDR3nt: TGTGCCAGCAGTTACTCAACACACGGAAACTATGGCTACACCTTC; CDR3aa: CASSYSTHGNYGYTF
abundance: NA; d_gene: NA; j_gene: TRBJ2-7; v_gene: TRBV6-5; CDR3nt: TGTGCCAGCAGTTACTCGGGTTTTCCGACCTACGAGCAGTACTTC; CDR3aa: CASSYSGFPTYEQYF
abundance: NA; d_gene: TRBD2; j_gene: TRBJ2-1; v_gene: TRBV4-1; CDR3nt: TGCGCCAGCAGCCAAGAGCCGTGGGCTAGCGGGAGGGCAGTCGATCGTGAGCAGTTCTTC; CDR3aa: CASSQEPWASGRAVDREQFF
abundance: NA; d_gene: NA; j_gene: TRBJ1-2; v_gene: TRBV30; CDR3nt: TGTGCCTGGACTACTGTTAACTATGGCTACACCTTC; CDR3aa: CAWTTVNYGYTF
abundance: NA; d_gene: NA; j_gene: TRBJ2-7; v_gene: TRBV5-8; CDR3nt: TGTGCCAGCAGCTTGATCGGGCGGGGTAGCTCCTACGAGCAGTACTTC; CDR3aa: CASSLIGRGSSYEQYF
abundance: NA; d_gene: NA; j_gene: TRBJ2-6; v_gene: TRBV5-1; CDR3nt: TGCGCCAGCAGCGGGGGAGCTGGGGCCAACGTCCTGACTTTC; CDR3aa: CASSGGAGANVLTF
abundance: NA; d_gene: TRBD2; j_gene: TRBJ2-4; v_gene: TRBV11-2; CDR3nt: TGTGCCAGCAGCTTGGGGGGGGCCAAAAACATTCAGTACTTC; CDR3aa: CASSLGGAKNIQYF
abundance: once; d_gene: NA; j_gene: TRBJ1-1; v_gene: TRBV19; CDR3nt: TGTGCCACAACCCCCGGGCAGGGCCCTGAAGCTTTCTTT; CDR3aa: CATTPGQGPEAFF
abundance: NA; d_gene: TRBD1; j_gene: TRBJ1-1; v_gene: TRBV5-1; CDR3nt: TGCGCCAGCAGCTTGGATACAGGGGGCCTTTTCATTTCTTTCTTT; CDR3aa: CASSLDTGGLFISFF
abundance: NA; d_gene: TRBD2; j_gene: TRBJ2-7; v_gene: TRBV6-5; CDR3nt: TGTGCCAGCAGTTACTCTCCGGGAGGAACCGTTTATGAGCAGTACTTC; CDR3aa: CASSYSPGGTVYEQYF